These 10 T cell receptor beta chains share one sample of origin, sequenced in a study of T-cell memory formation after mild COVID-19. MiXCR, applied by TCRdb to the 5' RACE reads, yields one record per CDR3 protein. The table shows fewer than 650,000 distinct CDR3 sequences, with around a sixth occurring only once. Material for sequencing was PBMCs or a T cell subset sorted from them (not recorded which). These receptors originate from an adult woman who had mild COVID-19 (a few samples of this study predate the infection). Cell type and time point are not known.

In nucleotides, the CDR3 is TGTGCCAGCCGTCCGGGACAGGGGATATTTTCCTATAATTCACCCCTCCACTTT. It specifies CASRPGQGIFSYNSPLHF. This sequence joins TRBV12-3 or TRBV12-4 and TRBJ1-6; 10 bases are a match to TRBD1. V shed 8 bases and J 1 base; nucleotides not matched to a gene: 11. This CDR3 region has 18 residues.

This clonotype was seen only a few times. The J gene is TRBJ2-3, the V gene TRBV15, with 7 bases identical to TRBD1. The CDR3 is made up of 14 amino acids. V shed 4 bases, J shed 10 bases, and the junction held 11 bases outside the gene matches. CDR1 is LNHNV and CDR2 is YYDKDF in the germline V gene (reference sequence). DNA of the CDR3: TGTGCCACCAGCACCCGAACGACAGGGCGGTCGCAGTATTTT. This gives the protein CATSTRTTGRSQYF. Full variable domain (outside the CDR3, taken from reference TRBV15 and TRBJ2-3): DAMVIQNPRYQVTQFGKPVTLSCSQTLNHNVMYWYQQKSSQAPKLLFHYYDKDFNNEADTPDNFQSRRPNTSFCFLDIRSPGLGDTAMYLCATSTRTTGRSQYFGPGTRLTVL.

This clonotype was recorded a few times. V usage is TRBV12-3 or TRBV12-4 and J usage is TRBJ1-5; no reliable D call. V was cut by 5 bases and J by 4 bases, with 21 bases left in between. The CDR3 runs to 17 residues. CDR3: CASSLRTSGSGNQPQHF. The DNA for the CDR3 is TGTGCCAGCAGTCTCCGGACCTCGGGAAGCGGGAATCAGCCCCAGCATTTT.

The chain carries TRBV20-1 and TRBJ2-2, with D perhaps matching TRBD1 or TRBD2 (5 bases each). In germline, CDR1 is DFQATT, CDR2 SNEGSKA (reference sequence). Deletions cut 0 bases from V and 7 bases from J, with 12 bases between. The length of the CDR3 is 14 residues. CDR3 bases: TGCAGTGCTAGAGATCCAGGGAGTGACGGGGAGCTGTTTTTT. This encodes CSARDPGSDGELFF.

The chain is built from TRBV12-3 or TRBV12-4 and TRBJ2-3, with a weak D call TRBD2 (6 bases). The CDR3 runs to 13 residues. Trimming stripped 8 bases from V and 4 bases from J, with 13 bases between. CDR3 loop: CASGGTGPDTQYF. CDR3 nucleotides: TGTGCCAGCGGGGGGACCGGACCAGATACGCAGTATTTT.

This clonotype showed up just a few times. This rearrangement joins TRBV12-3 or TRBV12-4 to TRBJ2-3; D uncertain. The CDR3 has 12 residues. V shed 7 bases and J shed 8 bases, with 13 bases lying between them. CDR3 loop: CASTLPGGTQYF. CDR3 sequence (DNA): TGTGCCAGCACCCTCCCGGGTGGTACGCAGTATTTT.

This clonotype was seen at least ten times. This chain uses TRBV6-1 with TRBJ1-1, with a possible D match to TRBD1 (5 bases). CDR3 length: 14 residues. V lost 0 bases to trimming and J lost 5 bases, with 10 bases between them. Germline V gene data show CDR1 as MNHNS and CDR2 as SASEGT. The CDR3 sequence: CASSEAWGSTEAFF. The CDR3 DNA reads TGTGCCAGCAGTGAAGCGTGGGGGTCGACTGAAGCTTTCTTT.

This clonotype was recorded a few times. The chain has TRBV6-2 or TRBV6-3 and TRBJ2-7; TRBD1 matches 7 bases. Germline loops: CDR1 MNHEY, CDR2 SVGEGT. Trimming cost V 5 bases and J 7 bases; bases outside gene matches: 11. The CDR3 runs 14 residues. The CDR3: CASSPDRASREQYF. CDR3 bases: TGTGCCAGCAGTCCTGACAGGGCCTCGCGGGAGCAGTACTTC.

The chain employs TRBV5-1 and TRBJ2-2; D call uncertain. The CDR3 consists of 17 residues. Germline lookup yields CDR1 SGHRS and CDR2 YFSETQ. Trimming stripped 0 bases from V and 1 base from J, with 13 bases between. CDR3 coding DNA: TGCGCCAGCAGCTTGGGGCCTAGGGCCGGGAACACCGGGGAGCTGTTTTTT. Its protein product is CASSLGPRAGNTGELFF.

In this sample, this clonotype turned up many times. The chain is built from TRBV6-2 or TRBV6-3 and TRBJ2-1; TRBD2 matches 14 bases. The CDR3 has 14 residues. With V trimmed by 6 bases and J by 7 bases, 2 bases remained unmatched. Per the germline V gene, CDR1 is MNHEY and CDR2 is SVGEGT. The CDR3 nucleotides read TGTGCCAGCAGGACTAGCGGGAGGGGGAATGAGCAGTTCTTC. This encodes CASRTSGRGNEQFF.